The 29 T cell receptor beta chains reported below all come from one sample, sequenced in a study of Ad26.COV2.S vaccination and SARS-CoV-2 variants. Clones were sequenced by immunoSEQ multiplex PCR, and TCRdb holds only the in-frame ones, with some missing. The sample includes about 350,000 clones, roughly 91% of them seen just once. Treatment in this sample: some 19 received Ad26.COV2.S at low or high dose, single or two shots; five or six received placebo; per-sample allocation not given. Each sample was drawn 63 days after the first injection (of vaccine or placebo). This specimen was peripheral blood, taken in a trial of Ad26.COV2.S vaccine versus placebo. The receptors were gathered from a person between 18 and 60 years old who received the Ad26.COV2.S COVID-19 vaccine or a placebo.

This chain connects TRBV19 to TRBJ1-1; 7 bases line up with TRBD1. Unmatched junction bases numbered 4, after V lost 6 bases and J lost 0 bases. From germline, CDR1 is LNHDA and CDR2 SQIVND (reference sequence). This CDR3 comprises 14 residues. The CDR3 coding sequence is TGTGCCAGTAGCCCGACAGGGATGAACACTGAAGCTTTCTTT. Protein: CASSPTGMNTEAFF.

The chain is built from TRBV7-9 and TRBJ2-3; TRBD2 agrees at 15 bases. The CDR3 consists of 17 residues. V lost 6 bases and J lost 1; bases outside the gene matches: 5. Germline CDR1 and CDR2: SEHNR and FQNEAQ (reference sequence). CDR3: CASRRTSGGDGTDTQYF. CDR3 coding DNA: TGTGCCAGCAGGCGGACTAGCGGGGGGGACGGCACAGATACGCAGTATTTT. The whole variable domain, filled in from reference TRBV7-9 and TRBJ2-3, reads DTGVSQNPRHKITKRGQNVTFRCDPISEHNRLYWYRQTLGQGPEFLTYFQNEAQLEKSRLLSDRFSAERPKGSFSTLEIQRTEQGDSAMYLCASRRTSGGDGTDTQYFGPGTRLTVL.

The chain carries TRBV19 and TRBJ1-1, with 10 nucleotides matching TRBD1. The CDR3 totals 18 residues. V shed 0 bases and J 6 bases; nucleotides not matched to a gene: 13. Germline V lookup: CDR1 LNHDA, CDR2 SQIVND (reference sequence). Here the CDR3 DNA reads TGTGCCAGTAGTATAGATCTCAGGAGGGACAGGGGTAGGGCTGAAGCTTTCTTT. Its translation: CASSIDLRRDRGRAEAFF.

This clone is a singleton in its sample. The chain employs TRBV2 and TRBJ2-2; 7 bases map to TRBD2. The CDR3 has 21 residues. The germline V gene has CDR1 SNHLY and CDR2 FYNNEI. V shed 8 bases and J 1 base; nucleotides not matched to a gene: 25. CDR3 sequence: CASPIPNRLAEFGLNTGELFF. In DNA form, the CDR3 reads TGTGCCAGCCCGATCCCGAATCGGCTAGCGGAGTTTGGGTTGAACACCGGGGAGCTGTTTTTT. Full variable domain (missing parts from reference TRBV2 and TRBJ2-2): EPEVTQTPSHQVTQMGQEVILRCVPISNHLYFYWYRQILGQKVEFLVSFYNNEISEKSEIFDDQFSVERPDGSNFTLKIRSTKLEDSAMYFCASPIPNRLAEFGLNTGELFFGEGSRLTVL.

Turning to this clone: Sequence at one end of the junction differs from germline and may be a read error. The rearrangement joins TRBV18 to TRBJ2-7; D possibly corresponds to TRBD1 (5 bases). In germline, CDR1 is KGHSH, CDR2 LQKENI. CDR3 length equals 12 residues. The CDR3 nucleotides are TGTGCCACCTCACCAGGGCGCCGGGAGCAGTACTTC. Amino acids: CATSPGRREQYF.

This chain links TRBV7-8 with TRBJ1-6, with 10 bases lining up with TRBD1. Looked up from germline, CDR1 is SGHVS and CDR2 is FQNEAQ. The junction had 14 bases not matched to a gene; V was cut back by 5 bases and J by 7 bases. This CDR3 spans 18 amino acids. Written as DNA, the CDR3 is TGTGCCAGCAGCACAAGGCGGGACAGGGGTCGGACCAATTCACCCCTCCACTTT. Its protein is CASSTRRDRGRTNSPLHF.

This clone appeared a few times. V is TRBV6-6 and J is TRBJ1-5, with TRBD1 matching 8 bases. Trimming cost V 0 bases and J 2 bases; bases outside gene matches: 0. Per germline, CDR1 MNHNY and CDR2 SVGAGI (reference sequence). The CDR3 loop spans 15 amino acids. CDR3 residues: CASSYSTGGNQPQHF. CDR3 nucleotide sequence: TGTGCCAGCAGTTACTCGACAGGGGGCAATCAGCCCCAGCATTTT.

The gene calls are TRBV11-2 and TRBJ2-5; 7 bases match TRBD2. The germline CDR1 and CDR2 sequences are SGHAT and FQNNGV. The CDR3 consists of 15 residues. V shed 5 bases, J shed 1 base, and the junction held 7 bases outside the gene matches. CDR3 sequence reads: CASSRSLAGQETQYF. DNA for the CDR3: TGTGCCAGCAGCCGTAGTTTAGCGGGCCAAGAGACCCAGTACTTC.

This chain links TRBV2 with TRBJ1-4; no reliable D call. Trimming pared 4 bases from V and 8 bases from J, leaving 14 bases between. Germline CDR1 is SNHLY and CDR2 is FYNNEI. This CDR3 is 14 amino acids long. CDR3 coding DNA: TGTGCCAGCAGTGCACGGGGTCTTTTAGAAAAACTGTTTTTT. Protein sequence: CASSARGLLEKLFF.

This clone occurred once. V usage is TRBV9 and J usage is TRBJ2-4, with TRBD1 as a possible D gene (6 bases). V lost 1 base to trimming and J lost 10 bases, with 15 bases between them. Germline lookup yields CDR1 SGDLS and CDR2 YYNGEE. This CDR3 has 14 amino acids. The CDR3 bases are TGTGCCAGCAGCGTAACAGGGACCCCGGGGATTCAGTACTTC. Amino acids: CASSVTGTPGIQYF. Using reference TRBV9 and TRBJ2-4 for the parts outside the CDR3, the full variable domain is DSGVTQTPKHLITATGQRVTLRCSPRSGDLSVYWYQQSLDQGLQFLIQYYNGEERAKGNILERFSAQQFPDLHSELNLSSLELGDSALYFCASSVTGTPGIQYFGAGTRLSVL.

This clone was observed a single time. The DNA for the CDR3 is TGTGCCTGGAGTGTGGGACTAGCGGGAGCCCGGGAGCAGTTCTTC. This translates into CAWSVGLAGAREQFF. The J gene is TRBJ2-1, the V gene TRBV30, with 14 bases fitting TRBD2. The length of the CDR3 is 15 residues. The germline gives CDR1 GTSNPN, CDR2 SVGIG (reference sequence). Losses at the gene ends were 0 bases for V and 10 bases for J; bases not matched to a gene: 5.

This sequence joins TRBV2 and TRBJ2-3; weak D call: TRBD1 (5 bases). This CDR3 is 16 amino acids long. V gave up 6 bases and J gave up 1 base, with 17 bases separating them. Germline lookup yields CDR1 SNHLY and CDR2 FYNNEI. The CDR3 loop reads CASSVPPLTGTDTQYF. The CDR3, as DNA: TGTGCCAGCAGCGTACCCCCACTGACAGGCACAGATACGCAGTATTTT.

The chain is built from TRBV4-1 and TRBJ2-1, with TRBD2 identical over 11 bases. Per germline, CDR1 MGHRA and CDR2 YSYEKL. CDR3 size: 17 residues. Trimming at V came to 2 bases and at J to 0 bases, leaving 3 bases not matched to a gene. The CDR3, as DNA: TGCGCCAGCAGCCAAACTAGCGGGGGAGGCTCCTACAATGAGCAGTTCTTC. This codes for CASSQTSGGGSYNEQFF.

The chain employs TRBV4-1 and TRBJ2-3; D gene unclear. Trimming took off 0 bases at V and 1 base at J, with 8 bases between the two ends. Germline loops: CDR1 MGHRA, CDR2 YSYEKL. The CDR3 totals 15 residues. Written as DNA, the CDR3 is TGCGCCAGCAGCCAAGACTATTTGGGCACAGATACGCAGTATTTT. Translation gives CASSQDYLGTDTQYF.

The rearrangement links TRBV7-9 to TRBJ2-5; 12 bases match TRBD1. The ends lost 4 bases at V and 3 bases at J; junction bases unmatched: 6. CDR3 length: 16 residues. CDR1 is SEHNR, CDR2 FQNEAQ, per germline (reference sequence). CDR3 protein: CASSSRDRGREETQYF. The CDR3 region has the DNA TGTGCCAGCAGCTCTCGGGACAGGGGGCGGGAAGAGACCCAGTACTTC.

The chain is built from TRBV5-6 and TRBJ2-2; D is uncertain. The CDR3 has 13 residues. V shed 3 bases and J shed 8 bases, with 11 bases lying between them. Germline loops: CDR1 SGHDT, CDR2 YYEEEE. CDR3 DNA sequence: TGTGCCAGCAGCTCCGACCGGCTTGGGGAGCTGTTTTTT. Translating it yields CASSSDRLGELFF.

In regard to this clone: Mismatch with germline at one junction end may stem from a read error. The chain carries TRBV6-2 or TRBV6-3 and TRBJ1-2, with a tentative D call TRBD1 (5 bases). From germline, CDR1 is MNHEY and CDR2 SVGEGT. The CDR3 totals 13 residues. The CDR3 region is CASSDSQVYGYTF. The CDR3 DNA is TGTGCCAGCAGTGACTCACAGGTCTATGGCTACACCTTC.

The V call is TRBV5-1, the J call TRBJ2-5, with D maybe TRBD1 (5 bases). From germline, CDR1 is SGHRS and CDR2 YFSETQ. The length of the CDR3 is 14 residues. The V end lost 2 bases, the J end lost 5 bases, and 13 bases lay between the germline ends. The CDR3, as DNA: TGCGCCAGCAGCTTATCAGGGTATTCGGAGACCCAGTACTTC. Translating gives CASSLSGYSETQYF.

This clone was seen a handful of times. The chain carries TRBV6-2 or TRBV6-3 and TRBJ1-5; D unclear. V dropped 2 bases and J dropped 9 bases, with 11 bases sitting between them. The germline CDR1 and CDR2 sequences are MNHEY and SVGEGT. The CDR3 loop spans 13 amino acids. The CDR3 DNA is TGTGCCAGCAGTTACCCCCCTTTCGGGCCCCAGCATTTT. Translated: CASSYPPFGPQHF.

The rearrangement uses TRBV27 and TRBJ1-2; D may be TRBD1 (5 bases). Germline CDR1 and CDR2: MNHEY and SMNVEV (reference sequence). This CDR3 comprises 13 residues. Trimming pared 0 bases from V and 4 bases from J, leaving 6 bases between. DNA of the CDR3: TGTGCCAGCAGTTTATCAGGGGTCTATGGCTACACCTTC. Protein sequence: CASSLSGVYGYTF.

The V gene is TRBV30, the J gene TRBJ1-1, with TRBD1 matching over 8 bases. This CDR3 has 16 amino acids. Trimming cost V 6 bases and J 2 bases; bases outside gene matches: 14. Germline assignment: CDR1 GTSNPN and CDR2 SVGIG (reference sequence). CDR3 loop: CACLGGQAIYNTEAFF. The CDR3 coding sequence is TGTGCCTGTTTGGGGGGACAGGCCATTTACAACACTGAAGCTTTCTTT. Based on the CDR3 plus reference TRBV30 and TRBJ1-1, the full variable domain is SQTIHQWPATLVQPVGSPLSLECTVEGTSNPNLYWYRQAAGRGLQLLFYSVGIGQISSEVPQNLSASRPQDRQFILSSKKLLLSDSGFYLCACLGGQAIYNTEAFFGQGTRLTVV.

The chain employs TRBV27 and TRBJ1-2; D not certain. CDR1 MNHEY and CDR2 SMNVEV come from the germline V gene (reference sequence). Trimming cost V 0 bases and J 3 bases, with 5 bases left between them. The CDR3 is made up of 13 amino acids. The CDR3 DNA reads TGTGCCAGCAGTTTATCGAGGGACTATGGCTACACCTTC. Protein: CASSLSRDYGYTF.

This chain uses TRBV3-1 (or the pseudogene TRBV3-2) with TRBJ2-1; no clear D. CDR1 is LGHDT and CDR2 is YNNKEL in the germline V gene (reference sequence). The CDR3 has 14 amino acids. V gave up 3 bases and J gave up 4 bases, with 10 bases separating them. This chain's CDR3 is CASSQYGDYNEQFF. For the CDR3, the DNA is TGTGCCAGCAGCCAGTATGGGGATTACAATGAGCAGTTCTTC.

J is TRBJ2-1 and V is TRBV5-1, with 8 bases matching TRBD2. V shed 4 bases, J shed 0 bases, and the junction held 3 bases outside the gene matches. The CDR3 is 15 residues long. The germline V gene encodes CDR1 SGHRS and CDR2 YFSETQ. DNA for the CDR3: TGCGCCAGCAGCCAGAGCGGGAGCTCCTACAATGAGCAGTTCTTC. It encodes CASSQSGSSYNEQFF.

CDR3 nucleotide sequence: TGTGCCAGCAGCTTTATAGCGGGGGGTGAGCAGTTCTTC. This encodes CASSFIAGGEQFF. V is TRBV7-2 and J is TRBJ2-1; 10 nucleotides align to TRBD2. J gave up 9 bases and V 3 bases, and 2 bases lay outside the gene matches. The CDR3 is made up of 13 amino acids. Germline V gene sequence: CDR1 SGHTA, CDR2 FQGNSA.

This chain uses TRBV5-1 with TRBJ2-5; 7 nucleotides align to TRBD1. CDR3 length: 14 residues. V was pared by 0 bases and J by 6 bases, with 5 bases of the junction left unmatched. From germline, CDR1 is SGHRS and CDR2 YFSETQ. CDR3 DNA sequence: TGCGCCAGCAGCTTGGTTGAGGGGGCGAAGACCCAGTACTTC. This encodes CASSLVEGAKTQYF.

This clone showed up just a few times. This rearrangement joins TRBV2 to TRBJ1-2; 9 bases match TRBD1. Per the germline V gene, CDR1 is SNHLY and CDR2 is FYNNEI. Trimming at V came to 3 bases and at J to 5 bases, leaving 7 bases not matched to a gene. The length of the CDR3 is 15 residues. DNA for the CDR3: TGTGCCAGCAGTGAGGGGACAGGGCGTTGGTATGGCTACACCTTC. This encodes CASSEGTGRWYGYTF. Filled out from reference TRBV2 and TRBJ1-2, the complete variable domain reads EPEVTQTPSHQVTQMGQEVILRCVPISNHLYFYWYRQILGQKVEFLVSFYNNEISEKSEIFDDQFSVERPDGSNFTLKIRSTKLEDSAMYFCASSEGTGRWYGYTFGSGTRLTVV.

This rearrangement joins TRBV4-1 to TRBJ2-7, with D unclear. The CDR3 loop spans 15 amino acids. The ends were cut back, 0 bases at V and 0 bases at J, with 9 bases in the middle. The germline CDR1 and CDR2 sequences are MGHRA and YSYEKL. CDR3 residues: CASSQEALYSYEQYF. CDR3 nucleotide sequence: TGCGCCAGCAGCCAAGAGGCTCTTTACTCCTACGAGCAGTACTTC.

This clone appeared a single time. The genes are TRBV9 and TRBJ2-1, with 8 bases that match TRBD2. The CDR3 runs to 15 residues. Germline CDR1 and CDR2: SGDLS and YYNGEE. V gave up 3 bases and J gave up 8 bases; unmatched junction bases: 10. CDR3 bases: TGTGCCAGCAGCGCTTCCGGGACTAGAACCGATGAGCAGTTCTTC. This encodes CASSASGTRTDEQFF.